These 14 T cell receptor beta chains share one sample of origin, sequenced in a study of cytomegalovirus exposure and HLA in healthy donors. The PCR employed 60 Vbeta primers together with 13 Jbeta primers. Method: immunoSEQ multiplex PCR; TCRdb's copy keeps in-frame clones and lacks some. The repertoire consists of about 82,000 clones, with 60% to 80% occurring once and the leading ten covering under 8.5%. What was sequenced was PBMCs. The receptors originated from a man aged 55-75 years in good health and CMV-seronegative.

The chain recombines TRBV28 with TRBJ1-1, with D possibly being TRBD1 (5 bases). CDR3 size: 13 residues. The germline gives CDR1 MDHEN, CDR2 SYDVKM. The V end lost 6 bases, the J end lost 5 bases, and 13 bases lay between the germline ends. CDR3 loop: CASSPWGGTEAFF. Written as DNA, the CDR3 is TGTGCCAGCAGCCCCTGGGGGGGTACTGAAGCTTTCTTT.

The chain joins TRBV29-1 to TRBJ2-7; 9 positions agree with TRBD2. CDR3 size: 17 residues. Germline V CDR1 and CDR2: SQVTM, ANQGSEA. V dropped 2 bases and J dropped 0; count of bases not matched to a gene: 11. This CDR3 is CSVESPPASGASYEQYF. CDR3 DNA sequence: TGCAGCGTTGAAAGCCCCCCAGCTAGCGGGGCCTCCTACGAGCAGTACTTC.

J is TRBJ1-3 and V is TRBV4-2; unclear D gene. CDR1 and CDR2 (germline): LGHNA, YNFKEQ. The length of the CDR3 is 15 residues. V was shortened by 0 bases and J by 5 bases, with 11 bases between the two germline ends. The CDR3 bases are TGTGCCAGCAGCCAAGAATTTGGAGGCAGAAACACCATATATTTT. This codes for CASSQEFGGRNTIYF.

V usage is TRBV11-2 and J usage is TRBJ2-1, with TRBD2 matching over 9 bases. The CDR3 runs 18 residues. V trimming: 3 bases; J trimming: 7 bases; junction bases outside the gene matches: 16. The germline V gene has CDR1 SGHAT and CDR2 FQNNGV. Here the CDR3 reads CASSFLRRTAGGLNEQFF. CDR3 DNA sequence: TGTGCCAGCAGCTTCTTGCGACGGACGGCGGGGGGGTTAAATGAGCAGTTCTTC.

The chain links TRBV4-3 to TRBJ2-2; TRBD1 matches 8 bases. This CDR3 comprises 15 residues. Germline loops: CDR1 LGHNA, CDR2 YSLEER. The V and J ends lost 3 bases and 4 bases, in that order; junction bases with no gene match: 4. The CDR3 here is CASSQRTGFTGELFF. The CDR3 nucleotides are TGCGCCAGCAGCCAGCGGACAGGGTTCACCGGGGAGCTGTTTTTT.

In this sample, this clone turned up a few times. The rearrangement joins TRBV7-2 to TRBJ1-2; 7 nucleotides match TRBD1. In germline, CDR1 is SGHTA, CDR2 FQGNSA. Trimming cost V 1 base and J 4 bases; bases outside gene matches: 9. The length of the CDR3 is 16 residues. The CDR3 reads CASSLGGTATPYGYTF. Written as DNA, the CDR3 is TGTGCCAGCAGCTTAGGAGGGACAGCAACGCCCTATGGCTACACCTTC.

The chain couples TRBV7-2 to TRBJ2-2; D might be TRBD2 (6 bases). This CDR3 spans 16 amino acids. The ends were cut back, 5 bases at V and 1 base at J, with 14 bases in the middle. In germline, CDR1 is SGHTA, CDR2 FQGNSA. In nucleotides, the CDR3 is TGTGCCAGCAGCAGTACCGGGACTCAGAACACCGGGGAGCTGTTTTTT. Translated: CASSSTGTQNTGELFF.

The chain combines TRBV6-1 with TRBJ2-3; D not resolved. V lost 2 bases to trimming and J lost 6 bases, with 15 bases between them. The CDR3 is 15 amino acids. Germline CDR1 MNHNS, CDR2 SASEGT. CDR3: CASSELRTASDTQYF. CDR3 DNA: TGTGCCAGCAGTGAACTAAGAACCGCGTCGGATACGCAGTATTTT.

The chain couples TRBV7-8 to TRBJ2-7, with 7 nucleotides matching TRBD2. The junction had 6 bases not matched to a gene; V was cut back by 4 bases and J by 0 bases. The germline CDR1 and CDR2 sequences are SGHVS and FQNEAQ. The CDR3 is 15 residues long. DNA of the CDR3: TGTGCCAGCAGCTCTCTGACTAGCTACTCCTACGAGCAGTACTTC. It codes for CASSSLTSYSYEQYF.

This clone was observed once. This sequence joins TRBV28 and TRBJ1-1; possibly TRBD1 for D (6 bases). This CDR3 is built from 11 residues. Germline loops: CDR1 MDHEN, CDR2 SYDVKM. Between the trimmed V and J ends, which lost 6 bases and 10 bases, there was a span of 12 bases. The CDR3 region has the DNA TGTGCCAGCAGACAAACAGGGAGAGCTTTCTTT. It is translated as CASRQTGRAFF.

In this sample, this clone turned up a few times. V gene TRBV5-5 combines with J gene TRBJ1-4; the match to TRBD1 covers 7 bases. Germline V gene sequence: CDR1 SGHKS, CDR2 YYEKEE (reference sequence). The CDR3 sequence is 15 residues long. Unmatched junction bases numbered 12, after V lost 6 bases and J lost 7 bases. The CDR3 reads CASTLGLGGGEKLFF. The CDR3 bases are TGTGCCAGCACCCTCGGGTTAGGGGGCGGTGAAAAACTGTTTTTT.

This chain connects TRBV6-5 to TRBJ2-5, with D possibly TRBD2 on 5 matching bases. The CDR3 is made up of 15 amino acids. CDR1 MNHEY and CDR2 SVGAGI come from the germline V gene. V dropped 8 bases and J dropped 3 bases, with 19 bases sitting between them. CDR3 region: CASSRTGIPEETQYF. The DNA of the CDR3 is TGTGCCAGCTCTCGTACCGGGATCCCAGAAGAGACCCAGTACTTC.

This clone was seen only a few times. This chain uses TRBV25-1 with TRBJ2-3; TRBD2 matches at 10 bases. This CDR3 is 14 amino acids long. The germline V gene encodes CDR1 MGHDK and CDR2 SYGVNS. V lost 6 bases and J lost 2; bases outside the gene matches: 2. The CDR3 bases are TGTGCCAGCAGCCTAGCGGGGGCCACAGATACGCAGTATTTT. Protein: CASSLAGATDTQYF.

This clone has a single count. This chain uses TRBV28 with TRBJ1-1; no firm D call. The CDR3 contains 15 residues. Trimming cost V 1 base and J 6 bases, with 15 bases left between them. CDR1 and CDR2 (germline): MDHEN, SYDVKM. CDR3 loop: CASSLLGVSIPEAFF. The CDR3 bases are TGTGCCAGCAGTTTATTGGGAGTCAGCATCCCTGAAGCTTTCTTT.